This T cell receptor (beta chain) is drawn from a study of blood T cell repertoires in COVID-19. Losses at the gene ends were 5 bases for V and 2 bases for J; bases not matched to a gene: 4. This CDR3 contains 13 residues. The germline gives CDR1 SQVTM, CDR2 ANQGSEA. Donors of Cohort 3 who recovered were those that had two negative PCRs, clearance, or symptom resolution. Profiled with immunoSEQ multiplex PCR; TCRdb holds only in-frame clones, not every one. Among 280,000 or so clones listed, roughly nine tenths were seen once. The sequence derives from a woman between 40 and 50 years old who had recovered from COVID-19. The sequenced sample consisted of PBMCs or T cells enriched from blood (not recorded which). The chain employs TRBV29-1 and TRBJ2-3; TRBD2 aligns across 7 bases. In DNA, the CDR3 is TGCAGCGTTTCCGGACTAGACACAGATACGCAGTATTTT. Translating it yields CSVSGLDTDTQYF.